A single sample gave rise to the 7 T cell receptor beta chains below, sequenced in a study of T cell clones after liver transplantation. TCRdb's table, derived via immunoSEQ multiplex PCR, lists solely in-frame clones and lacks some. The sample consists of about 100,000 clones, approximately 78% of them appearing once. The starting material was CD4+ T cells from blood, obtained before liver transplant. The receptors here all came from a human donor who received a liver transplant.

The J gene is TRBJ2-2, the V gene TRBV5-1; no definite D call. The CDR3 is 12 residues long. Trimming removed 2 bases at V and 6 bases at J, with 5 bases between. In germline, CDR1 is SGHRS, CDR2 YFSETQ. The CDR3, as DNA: TGCGCCAGCAGCTTAAGTTCCGGGGAGCTGTTTTTT. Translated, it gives CASSLSSGELFF.

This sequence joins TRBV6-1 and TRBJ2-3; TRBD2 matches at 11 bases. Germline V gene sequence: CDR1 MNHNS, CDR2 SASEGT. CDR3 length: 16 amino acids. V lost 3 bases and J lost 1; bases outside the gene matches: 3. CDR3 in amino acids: CASSDVSGGGTDTQYF. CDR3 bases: TGTGCCAGCAGTGACGTTAGCGGGGGGGGCACAGATACGCAGTATTTT.

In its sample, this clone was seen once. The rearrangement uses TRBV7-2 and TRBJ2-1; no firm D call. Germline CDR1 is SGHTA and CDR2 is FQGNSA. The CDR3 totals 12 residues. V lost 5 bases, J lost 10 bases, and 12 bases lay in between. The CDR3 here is CASSPPTDEQFF. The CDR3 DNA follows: TGTGCCAGCAGCCCCCCAACAGACGAGCAGTTCTTC.

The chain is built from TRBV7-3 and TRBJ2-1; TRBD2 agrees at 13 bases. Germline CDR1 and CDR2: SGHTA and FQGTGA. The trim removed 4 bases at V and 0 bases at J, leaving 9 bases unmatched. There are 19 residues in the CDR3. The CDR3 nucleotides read TGTGCCAGCAGCTCCCCCAAGACTAGCGGGGGGAGCTCCTACAATGAGCAGTTCTTC. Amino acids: CASSSPKTSGGSSYNEQFF.

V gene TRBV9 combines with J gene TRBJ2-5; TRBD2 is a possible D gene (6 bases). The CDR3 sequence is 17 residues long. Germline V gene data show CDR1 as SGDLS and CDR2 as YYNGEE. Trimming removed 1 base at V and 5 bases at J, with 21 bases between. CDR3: CASSVSIAGPRGETQYF. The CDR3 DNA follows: TGTGCCAGCAGCGTATCAATCGCAGGGCCCCGGGGGGAGACCCAGTACTTC.

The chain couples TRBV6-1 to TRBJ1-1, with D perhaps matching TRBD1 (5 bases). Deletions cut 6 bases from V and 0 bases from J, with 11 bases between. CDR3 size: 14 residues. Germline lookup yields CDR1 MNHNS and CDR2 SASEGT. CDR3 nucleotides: TGTGCCAGCAGCCTGGGGCGTGTGAACACTGAAGCTTTCTTT. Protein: CASSLGRVNTEAFF.

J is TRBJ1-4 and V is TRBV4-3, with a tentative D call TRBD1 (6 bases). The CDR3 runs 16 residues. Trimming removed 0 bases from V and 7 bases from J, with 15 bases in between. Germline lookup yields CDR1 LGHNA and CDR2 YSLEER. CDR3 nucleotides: TGCGCCAGCAGCCAAGATGGGGGGGGCGCGGGTGAAAAACTGTTTTTT. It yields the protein CASSQDGGGAGEKLFF.